A selection of T cell receptor beta chains follows, all from one sample in a study of shared T cell receptors in the human thymus. Sequencing used immunoSEQ multiplex PCR; TCRdb keeps in-frame clones, though not all of them. This table has 700,000 or so clones, around 85% appearing once. The same data also went into a second study, on human thymus T cells.

The specimen was thymocytes. The receptors here all came from a girl under three years old with a congenital heart defect. CDR3s include the opening cysteine and the closing phenylalanine or tryptophan. The order of the fields is V gene, J gene, CDR3 protein.

V gene: TRBV5-8; J gene: TRBJ1-5; CDR3 protein: CASSLSGQLNQPQHF
V gene: TRBV6-6; J gene: TRBJ1-2; CDR3 protein: CATTYRVVGYTF
V gene: TRBV6-1; J gene: TRBJ2-5; CDR3 protein: CASSEQRECGTQYF
V gene: TRBV28; J gene: TRBJ2-6; CDR3 protein: CASSFWPRGTSSGANVLTF
V gene: TRBV6-6; J gene: TRBJ2-1; CDR3 protein: CASSYKGVIFNEQFF
V gene: TRBV11-2; J gene: TRBJ2-3; CDR3 protein: CASRRTGGSTDTQYF
V gene: TRBV9; J gene: TRBJ1-2; CDR3 protein: CASSQQPPGIYLSGGYTF
V gene: TRBV7-2; J gene: TRBJ2-5; CDR3 protein: CASSLVHPQGFQETQYF
V gene: TRBV6-4; J gene: TRBJ2-2; CDR3 protein: CASSDGNPNTGELFF
V gene: TRBV7-9; J gene: TRBJ2-7; CDR3 protein: CASSPPLRLPSSYEQYF
V gene: TRBV7-2; J gene: TRBJ2-7; CDR3 protein: CASSLSGESSYEQYF
V gene: TRBV4-1; J gene: TRBJ2-2; CDR3 protein: CASSQRLTGGNRELFF
V gene: TRBV25-1; J gene: TRBJ1-2; CDR3 protein: CASSDRPGGIYGYTF
V gene: TRBV25-1; J gene: TRBJ2-7; CDR3 protein: CASSRGTSGARYYEQYF
V gene: TRBV28; J gene: -; CDR3 protein: CASTQGTGAYEQYF
V gene: TRBV10-3; J gene: TRBJ1-1; CDR3 protein: CAIGGQDTEAFF
V gene: TRBV4-1; J gene: TRBJ1-2; CDR3 protein: CASSPHRQGLWLTGAFNYGYTF
V gene: TRBV6-1; J gene: TRBJ1-5; CDR3 protein: CASSGRVSNQPQHF
V gene: TRBV27; J gene: TRBJ2-1; CDR3 protein: CASSQRGTNRLAGVILSYNEQFF
V gene: TRBV9; J gene: TRBJ2-2; CDR3 protein: CASSVETGPNTGELFF
V gene: TRBV5-1; J gene: TRBJ1-5; CDR3 protein: CASSLSSNQPQHF
V gene: TRBV5-6; J gene: TRBJ1-1; CDR3 protein: CASSPGQGLEDTEAFF
V gene: TRBV28; J gene: TRBJ1-3; CDR3 protein: CASSWGGCGNNSGNTIYF
V gene: TRBV5-1; J gene: TRBJ2-1; CDR3 protein: CASSFPLRGNEQFF
V gene: TRBV2; J gene: TRBJ2-6; CDR3 protein: CALSDRGQVSGANVLTF
V gene: TRBV7-9; J gene: TRBJ2-7; CDR3 protein: CASSLSQGGGAHEQYF
V gene: TRBV7-2; J gene: TRBJ2-7; CDR3 protein: CASSPNQTSGSAYEQYF
V gene: TRBV9; J gene: TRBJ2-7; CDR3 protein: CASSPQTSGGEQYF
V gene: TRBV29-1; J gene: TRBJ1-3; CDR3 protein: CSVGETGVGGNTIYF
V gene: TRBV28; J gene: TRBJ2-7; CDR3 protein: CAAEGRANSYEQYF
V gene: TRBV5-1; J gene: TRBJ1-1; CDR3 protein: CASSLAGGENTEAFF
V gene: TRBV7-9; J gene: TRBJ1-5; CDR3 protein: CASSSDPGGSQPQHF
V gene: TRBV19; J gene: TRBJ2-6; CDR3 protein: CASRNDRGLSGANVLTF
V gene: TRBV6-1; J gene: TRBJ1-2; CDR3 protein: CASSVLTGSFGYTF
V gene: TRBV6-5; J gene: TRBJ1-4; CDR3 protein: CASSYWDRRNEKLFF
V gene: TRBV9; J gene: TRBJ2-2; CDR3 protein: CASSVGDIRAQGNTGELFF
V gene: TRBV28; J gene: TRBJ2-4; CDR3 protein: CASSRGGVKTKNIQYF
V gene: TRBV6-4; J gene: TRBJ2-5; CDR3 protein: CASPGQGPETQYF
V gene: TRBV14; J gene: TRBJ1-2; CDR3 protein: CASSQDQSRLNYGYTF
V gene: TRBV10-3; J gene: TRBJ2-3; CDR3 protein: CAIKGGSRTDTQYF
V gene: TRBV29-1; J gene: TRBJ2-7; CDR3 protein: CSARPGAYPPYEQYF
V gene: TRBV11-2; J gene: TRBJ1-2; CDR3 protein: CASSLDRVTGGQYGYTF
V gene: TRBV10-3; J gene: TRBJ1-3; CDR3 protein: CAISDSPNWAGKGNTIYF
V gene: TRBV5-6; J gene: TRBJ1-2; CDR3 protein: CASRPGQLINYGYTF